This TCR beta chain was recovered during a study of cytomegalovirus exposure and HLA in healthy donors (dated by TCRdb to about 2017). Concerning the study at large: According to an earlier analysis of a few hundred of the donors, about 179 million T cells yielded 117 million unique TCR beta sequences and 276 Gb of sequence data. Roughly 300 gigabases of sequencing data and approximately 91 million unique TCR sequences made up an early release that covered approximately 650 HLA-typed donors. Of the roughly 400 genotyped donors, around 81% fell in the genetic ancestry cluster associated with self-reported Caucasian donors. The study aimed to test whether signatures of past pathogen exposure could be identified by cataloging public T cell receptors. The study used immunosequencing to profile the T cell repertoires of around 600 subjects and linked those repertoires to cytomegalovirus serostatus. A separate validation cohort of approximately 130 different subjects was used in addition to the roughly 700-subject first cohort. To predict cytomegalovirus infection status, the study brought together high-throughput TCR immunosequencing, statistical association of individual TCRs with disease status, and machine learning. To study patterns of TCR occurrence, a later analysis re-analyzed previously published TCR beta repertoires from more than 550 donors and added high-resolution HLA genotyping. The later analysis used no new phenotypic data to find candidate immune exposures, relying instead on TCR beta sequences and their occurrence across donors. An earlier analysis of 587 of the donors applied high-throughput TCR beta sequencing to assess whether each TCR beta V gene segment acted as functional or pseudogenic. Donor age, sex, ethnicity and CMV serostatus were collected together with the repertoire data. A later genetic analysis took genome-wide SNP genotypes for about three fifths of the roughly 700 donors and used that subset as a discovery cohort. All discovery cohort repertoires had been generated on a single sequencing platform. HLA typing covered class I and class II loci at four-digit resolution. Typing coverage differed by locus: A, B, C, DRB1 and DQB1 were typed in about 629-640 donors, DQA1 in roughly 500, DPA1 in around 580, and DPB1 in 472. Four or five DR-DQ haplotypes were handled as single units for association and clustering because linkage in the cohort was strong. Among about 360 genotyped donors of the cohort, an average of 235,054 unique TCR beta nucleotide sequences were sequenced per donor, about a sixth of them non-productive. Study-wide conclusions, independent of this receptor: Roughly uniform sequencing depth across donors was assumed in presence/absence analyses, although this assumption may not hold. The authors suggested that the approach could potentially be generalized to other disease states and immunological phenotypes. A cluster of highly shared sequence variants was judged likely to be a technical artifact of the sequencing pipeline. When HLA alleles, especially DR and DQ, strongly co-occurred, attributing TCR associations to individual alleles was difficult. Because the 87-base-pair reads could not distinguish some IMGT-functional V segments, including TRBV6-2 and TRBV6-3, those segments were excluded. An earlier analysis of 450 to 750 of the donors showed that most TCR beta V segments appeared in productive rearrangements either about 87% or about 30% of the time, which broadly matched IMGT annotations. According to a later analysis, most CMV-associated TCR beta chains appeared to be HLA-restricted, and the HLA associations seemed to be driven largely by CMV exposure. Immune exposure information for the cohort was limited to CMV serostatus. An association between a missense DCLRE1C variant and V-gene and J-gene trimming of TCR beta chains was found in a later genetic analysis and replicated in an independent cohort. In a later analysis, over 15,000 TCR beta sequences were associated with specific HLA alleles at a false discovery rate of 0.05. Only TCR beta chains were sequenced in this cohort, and the absence of alpha or paired-chain data limited detectable features. The classifier was reported to diagnose cytomegalovirus status with high specificity and sensitivity in both the original and validation cohorts. Across donors, most TCR sequences were observed very rarely, whereas some public TCRs were present in many individuals. Linkage disequilibrium might explain the correlated functional status among segregating V segments, but an unknown experimental factor could not be ruled out. According to a later analysis, parvovirus B19, influenza, CMV and Epstein-Barr virus appeared linked to several top co-occurrence clusters. A later analysis found that TCR association rates varied across HLA loci, with DRB1 alleles showing the most associated TCRs and HLA-C alleles the fewest. The study listed approximately 150 TCR beta chains as associated with cytomegalovirus. According to a later genetic analysis, donors in an Asian-associated ancestry cluster had fewer N-insertions in productive TCRs than the approximately 630-donor mean. In a later analysis, HLA-associated TCR beta chains showed more clonal expansion and lower generation probabilities than non-associated chains that were equally common. A further reported finding was that TCR beta sequences accurately predicted the HLA-A and HLA-B alleles for most subjects in the first cohort. A few of the identified cytomegalovirus-associated TCR beta chains were confirmed in vitro to be specific for cytomegalovirus antigens. The earlier analysis of approximately 560 of the donors excluded roughly 17 rarely observed V segments, including chromosome 9 orphons, because counts were too low. HLA typing was unavailable for some donors at each locus, so association tests used only the typed subset.

Comment on this clone: Its antigen remains undetermined. Base qualities are not recorded, but no much larger clone differs from it by a single base.

According to the germline V gene, CDR1 reads SGHDN and CDR2 reads FVKESK. The CDR3 numbers 12 residues from cysteine through phenylalanine. Only the CDR3 DNA stays, 36 bases, in frame from base 1. Cut back by 0 bases and 2 bases, the V and J ends lie 2 bases apart. The library was obtained by the immunoSEQ multiplex PCR assay. For the multiplex PCR, a mixture combining 60 forward primers for TCR Vbeta segments and 13 reverse primers for TCR Jbeta segments was used. The CDR3 region of rearranged TCR beta genes was amplified from genomic DNA by a multiplex PCR assay. The amplified TCR beta libraries were sequenced on the Illumina HiSeq System as 87-base-pair reads. As for how the authors treated the data: A later analysis tallied 75 million to 85 million unique TCR beta chains across the approximately 670 repertoires, and about 10 million of those chains were shared by two or more donors. A nearest-neighbor algorithm error-corrected the raw reads and collapsed the reads into unique sequences, merging closely related sequences to remove PCR and sequencing errors. V, D and J gene segments were assigned by aligning CDR3 sequences to IMGT reference sequences. For a sequence to be retained, a match of at least six nucleotides was required to both a V gene segment and a J gene segment. A rearrangement was called productive if the CDR3 had no stop codons and remained in frame with V and J, and every other rearrangement was called non-productive. Following IMGT convention, CDR3 was defined as the stretch from the second conserved V-encoded cysteine to the conserved J-encoded phenylalanine. The earlier analysis of 550 to 650 of the donors excluded any sequence lacking an unambiguous match to a single V gene segment. In an earlier analysis of roughly 600 of the donors, a V segment was called functional when productive rearrangements were above 56.7%, and segregating when the standard deviation between donors exceeded 5%. To diagnose cytomegalovirus status from the catalog of TCR beta chain sequences, a statistical classification framework was built. A later analysis assigned V and J genes by comparing TCR nucleotide sequences with IMGT/GENE-DB human TR gene sequences. A later analysis assigned CDR3 sequences and most-parsimonious VDJ recombination scenarios with the TCRdist pipeline. In a later analysis, each TCR beta chain was defined by its CDR3 amino acid sequence together with its V-gene family, and reads without a unique V-gene family were excluded. A later analysis removed 592 highly shared, low-generation-probability nucleotide sequences to deal with suspected cross-contamination and a sequencing artifact. A later analysis calculated a clonal expansion index for each public chain from normalized within-repertoire ranks of inferred template counts. Generation probabilities in a later analysis came from a VDJ recombination model fitted to out-of-frame rearrangements, and those results were checked against IGoR. Hypergeometric tests were used in a later analysis to score TCR-TCR, TCR-HLA and TCR-CMV co-occurrence, with a repertoire-size bias correction applied to the TCR pairs. False discovery rates were estimated in a later analysis by permuting HLA or CMV assignments 20 times. In a later analysis, co-occurring TCRs were grouped using DBSCAN, with TCRdist sequence similarity added in when clustering inside HLA-allele-positive subsets. Repertoires with fewer than 30,000 or more than 120,000 public chains were left out of co-occurrence clustering, as were a few repertoires with anomalous nucleotide sharing. TCRdb mirrors the immuneACCESS table, restricted to in-frame sequences. Some clones are absent from its copies; in checked studies, under half trace to an unresolved V gene, and the reason for the others is unknown. The DNA gave D and trimming, while V, J and clone size come from that table. This sample has more than 95,000 clones in its table, and 60% to 85% of those were observed once. The ten largest account for just under 6.5% of the sample.

In total, 600 or so healthy bone marrow donors made up the cohort. At the time of sampling, all cohort members were nominally healthy, though unrecorded immune exposures were likely present. The donor tested CMV seronegative and was one of the 352 seronegative cohort members. A peripheral blood sample was provided by each donor, and peripheral blood mononuclear cells were used for TCR beta sequencing. Genomic DNA was extracted from the blood cell samples with the Qiagen DNeasy Blood Extraction Kit. Sequencing used PBMCs. This sequence uses TRBV14 and TRBJ2-7; no D gene can be assigned with confidence. The receptor was isolated from a woman aged 40 to 50 in good health and CMV-seronegative. The CDR3 protein sequence reads: CASSQDTYEQYF. The DNA sequence is as follows: TGTGCCAGCAGCCAAGATACCTACGAGCAGTACTTC. The reference TRBV14 and TRBJ2-7 proteins fill in what lies around the CDR3, so the full variable domain reads EAGVTQFPSHSVIEKGQTVTLRCDPISGHDNLYWYRRVMGKEIKFLLHFVKESKQDESGMPNNRFLAERTGGTYSTLKVQPAELEDSGVYFCASSQDTYEQYFGPGTRLTVT.